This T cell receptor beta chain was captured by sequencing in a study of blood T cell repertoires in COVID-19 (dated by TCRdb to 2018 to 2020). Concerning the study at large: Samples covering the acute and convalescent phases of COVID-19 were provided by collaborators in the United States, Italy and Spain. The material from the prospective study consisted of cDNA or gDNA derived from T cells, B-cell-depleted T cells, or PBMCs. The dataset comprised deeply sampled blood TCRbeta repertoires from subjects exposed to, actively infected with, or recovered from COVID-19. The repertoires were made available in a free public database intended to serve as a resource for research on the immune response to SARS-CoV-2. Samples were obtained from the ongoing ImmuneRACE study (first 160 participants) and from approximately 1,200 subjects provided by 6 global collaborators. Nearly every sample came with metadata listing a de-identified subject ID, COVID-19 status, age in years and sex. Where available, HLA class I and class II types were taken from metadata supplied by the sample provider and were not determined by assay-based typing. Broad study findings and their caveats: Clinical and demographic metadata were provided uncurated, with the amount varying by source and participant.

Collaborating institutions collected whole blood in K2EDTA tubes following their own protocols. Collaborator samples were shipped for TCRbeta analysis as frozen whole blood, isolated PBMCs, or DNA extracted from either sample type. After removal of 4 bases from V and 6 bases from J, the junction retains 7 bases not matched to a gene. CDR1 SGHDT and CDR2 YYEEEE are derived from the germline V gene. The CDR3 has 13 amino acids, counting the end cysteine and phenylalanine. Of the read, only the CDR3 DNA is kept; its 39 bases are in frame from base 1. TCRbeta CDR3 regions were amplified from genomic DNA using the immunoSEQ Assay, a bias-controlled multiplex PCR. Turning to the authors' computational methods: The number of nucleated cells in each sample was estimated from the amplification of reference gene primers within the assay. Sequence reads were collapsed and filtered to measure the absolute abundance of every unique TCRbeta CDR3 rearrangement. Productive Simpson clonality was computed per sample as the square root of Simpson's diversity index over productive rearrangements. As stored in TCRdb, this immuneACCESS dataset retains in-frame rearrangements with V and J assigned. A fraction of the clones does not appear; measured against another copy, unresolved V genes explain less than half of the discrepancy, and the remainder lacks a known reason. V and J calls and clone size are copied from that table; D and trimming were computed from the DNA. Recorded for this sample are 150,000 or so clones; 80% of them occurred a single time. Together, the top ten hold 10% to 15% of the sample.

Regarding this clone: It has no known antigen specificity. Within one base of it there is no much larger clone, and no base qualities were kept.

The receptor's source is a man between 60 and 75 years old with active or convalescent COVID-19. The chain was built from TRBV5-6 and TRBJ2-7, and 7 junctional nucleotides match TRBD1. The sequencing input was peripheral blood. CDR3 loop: CASSMGQRPEQYF. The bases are TGTGCCAGCAGCATGGGACAGCGTCCCGAGCAGTACTTC.